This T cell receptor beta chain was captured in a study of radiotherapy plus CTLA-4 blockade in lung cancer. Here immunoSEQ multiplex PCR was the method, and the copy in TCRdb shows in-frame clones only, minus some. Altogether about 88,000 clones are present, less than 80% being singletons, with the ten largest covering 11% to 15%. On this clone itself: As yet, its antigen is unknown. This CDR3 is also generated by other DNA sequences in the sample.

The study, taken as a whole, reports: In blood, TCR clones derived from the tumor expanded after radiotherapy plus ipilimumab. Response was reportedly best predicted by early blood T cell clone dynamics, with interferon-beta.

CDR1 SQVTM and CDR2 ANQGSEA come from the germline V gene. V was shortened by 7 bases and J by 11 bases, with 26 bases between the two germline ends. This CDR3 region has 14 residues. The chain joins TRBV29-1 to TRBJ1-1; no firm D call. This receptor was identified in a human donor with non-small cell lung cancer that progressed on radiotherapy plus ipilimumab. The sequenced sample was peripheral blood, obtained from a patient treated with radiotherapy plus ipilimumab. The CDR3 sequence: CSAAEPTSAGEAFF. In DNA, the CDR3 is TGCAGCGCTGCGGAACCAACCTCGGCAGGAGAGGCTTTCTTT.